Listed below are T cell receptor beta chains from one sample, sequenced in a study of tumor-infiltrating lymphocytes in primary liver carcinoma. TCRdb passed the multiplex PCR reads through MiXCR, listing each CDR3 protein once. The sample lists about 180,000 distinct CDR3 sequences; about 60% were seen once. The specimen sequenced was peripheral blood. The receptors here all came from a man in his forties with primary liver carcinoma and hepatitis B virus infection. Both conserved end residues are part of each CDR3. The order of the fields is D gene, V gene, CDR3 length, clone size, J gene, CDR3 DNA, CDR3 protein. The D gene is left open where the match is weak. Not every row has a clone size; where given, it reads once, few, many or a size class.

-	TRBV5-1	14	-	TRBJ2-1	TGCGCCAGCAGCCTCCGACTTGGGCTCAATGAGCAGTTCTTC	CASSLRLGLNEQFF
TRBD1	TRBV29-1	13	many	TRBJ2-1	TGCAGCGTTGCGAGGGGGCGAAGTGGTGAGCAGTTCTTC	CSVARGRSGEQFF
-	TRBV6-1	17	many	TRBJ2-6	TGTGCCAGCACTTTCGATTGGGGAAGCTCTGGGGCCAACGTCCTGACTTTC	CASTFDWGSSGANVLTF
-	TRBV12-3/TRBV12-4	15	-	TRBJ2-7	TGTGCCAGCAGTTTATATGCGGTCAGCCCCCACGAGCAGTACTTC	CASSLYAVSPHEQYF
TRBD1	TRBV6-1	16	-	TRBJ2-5	TGTGCCAGCAGTACCTATGGACAGGGGGCAGGGGAGACCCAGTACTTC	CASSTYGQGAGETQYF
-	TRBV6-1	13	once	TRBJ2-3	TGTGCCAGCAGTGCAGGGGCAGGAGATACACAGTATTTT	CASSAGAGDTQYF
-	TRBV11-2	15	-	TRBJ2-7	TGTACCAGCAGCCTATCTGTGGGAATATCCTACGAGCAGTACTTT	CTSSLSVGISYEQYF
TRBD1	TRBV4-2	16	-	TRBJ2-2	TGTGCCAGCAGCCAAGATTGGACAGGGAGCACCGGGGAGCTGTTTTTT	CASSQDWTGSTGELFF
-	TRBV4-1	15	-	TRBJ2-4	TGCGCCAGCAGCACCTTAGAGGGAAGGGGAAACATTCAGTACTTC	CASSTLEGRGNIQYF
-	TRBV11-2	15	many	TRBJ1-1	TGTGCCAGCAGCTTAGAAGGCGCGAGGAACACTGAAGCTTTCTTT	CASSLEGARNTEAFF
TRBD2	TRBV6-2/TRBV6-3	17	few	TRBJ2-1	TGTGCCAGCAGGAATCAACTAAGCGGGAGGAGGTACAATGAGCAGTTCTTC	CASRNQLSGRRYNEQFF
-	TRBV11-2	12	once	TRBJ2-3	TGTGCCAGCAGCCAGAGCAATAAGCCCCAGTATTTT	CASSQSNKPQYF
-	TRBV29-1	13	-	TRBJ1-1	TGCGACGGACTCTGGGCCCCAGGCACTGAAGCTTTCTTT	CDGLWAPGTEAFF
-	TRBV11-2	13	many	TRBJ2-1	TGTGCCAGCAGCTTAGGATGGGGGAATGAGCAGTTCTTC	CASSLGWGNEQFF
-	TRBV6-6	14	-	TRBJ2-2	TGTGCCAGCAGGGGAACACCGAACACCGGGGAGCTGTTTTTT	CASRGTPNTGELFF
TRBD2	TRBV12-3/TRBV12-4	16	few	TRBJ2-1	TGTGCCAGCAGTCCCCAGGCGGGAGGGTCGGGGGATGAGCAGTTCTTC	CASSPQAGGSGDEQFF
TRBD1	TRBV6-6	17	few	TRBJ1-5	TGTGCCAGCAGACAATCCACAGGGGACTATAGCAATCAGCCCCAGCATTTT	CASRQSTGDYSNQPQHF
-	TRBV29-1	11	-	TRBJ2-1	TGCAGCGTTGTAAGACACAATGAGCAGTTCTTC	CSVVRHNEQFF
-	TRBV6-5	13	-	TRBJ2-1	TGTGCCAGCAGTTACTTACATAGCGATGAGCAGTTCTTC	CASSYLHSDEQFF
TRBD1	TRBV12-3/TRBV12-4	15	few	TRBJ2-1	TGTGCCAGCAGTTTGGGCGGGACAGGGGGTCATGAGCAGTTCTTC	CASSLGGTGGHEQFF
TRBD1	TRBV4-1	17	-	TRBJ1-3	TGCGCCAGCAGCCAAATACTCCGGACAGGCCCTGGAAACACCATATATTTT	CASSQILRTGPGNTIYF